A single sample is the source of the 21 T cell receptor beta chains below, sequenced in a study of T cells in narcolepsy. Method: immunoSEQ multiplex PCR; TCRdb's copy keeps in-frame clones and lacks some. The sample lists around 33,000 clones, roughly 80% occurring once. The specimen sequenced was CD45RA- memory CD4+ T cells from PBMCs. Receptors were obtained from a human donor with narcolepsy.

Here the CDR3 reads CASSYGEGVQYF. The DNA of the CDR3 is TGTGCCAGCAGTTACGGCGAGGGAGTTCAGTACTTC. This sequence joins TRBV6-6 and TRBJ2-4, with D possibly TRBD2 on 5 matching bases. Germline-derived CDR1 and CDR2 are MNHNY and SVGAGI (reference sequence). V was clipped by 2 bases and J by 11 bases, with 10 bases between them. The CDR3 extends over 12 amino acids.

Here the CDR3 reads CASSRGAFYEQYF. As DNA, the CDR3 is TGTGCCAGCAGCCGGGGGGCTTTCTACGAGCAGTACTTC. V gene TRBV14 combines with J gene TRBJ2-7; D may be TRBD1 or TRBD2 (6 bases each). CDR1 is SGHDN, CDR2 FVKESK, per germline. The CDR3 runs 13 residues. V lost 4 bases and J lost 3, with 10 bases in between.

The chain uses TRBV7-2 and TRBJ2-5; 7 positions agree with TRBD1. The CDR3 contains 14 residues. Germline V gene data show CDR1 as SGHTA and CDR2 as FQGNSA. With 5 bases clipped from V and 2 bases from J, the junction kept 5 bases outside the gene matches. CDR3: CASSPGTEQETQYF. The CDR3, as DNA: TGTGCCAGCAGCCCCGGGACAGAACAAGAGACCCAGTACTTC.

Written as DNA, the CDR3 is TGCGCCAGCAGCTTGGTGGGCAGGGATGATACGCAGTATTTT. It codes for CASSLVGRDDTQYF. V and J are TRBV5-1 and TRBJ2-3; perhaps TRBD1 as D (5 bases). The V and J ends lost 0 bases and 6 bases respectively, with 11 bases between them. This CDR3 has 14 residues. Per germline, CDR1 SGHRS and CDR2 YFSETQ.

The chain recombines TRBV7-6 with TRBJ2-6; D may correspond to TRBD1 or TRBD2 (5 bases each). Germline CDR1 SGHVS, CDR2 FNYEAQ. V dropped 5 bases and J dropped 4 bases, with 15 bases sitting between them. CDR3 length equals 16 residues. CDR3 bases: TGTGCCAGCAGCACGGGACCGACTCTGGGGGCCAACGTCCTGACTTTC. Residues: CASSTGPTLGANVLTF. Variable domain in full (rest from reference TRBV7-6 and TRBJ2-6): GAGVSQSPRYKVTKRGQDVALRCDPISGHVSLYWYRQALGQGPEFLTYFNYEAQQDKSGLPNDRFSAERPEGSISTLTIQRTEQRDSAMYRCASSTGPTLGANVLTFGAGSRLTVL.

The rearrangement links TRBV30 to TRBJ1-1; D unresolved. Trimming removed 6 bases from V and 7 bases from J, with 12 bases in between. Germline V gene lookup returns CDR1 GTSNPN and CDR2 SVGIG (reference sequence). This CDR3 comprises 11 residues. The CDR3 region has the DNA TGTGCCTGTTCGGCCCCGTATGAAGCTTTCTTT. It codes for CACSAPYEAFF.

The chain is built from TRBV7-2 and TRBJ2-1; D not resolved. This CDR3 comprises 16 residues. CDR1 SGHTA and CDR2 FQGNSA come from the germline V gene. Trimming cost V 4 bases and J 4 bases, with 17 bases left between them. CDR3 coding DNA: TGTGCCAGCAGCTCGTACACGGGCGCCTTATACAATGAGCAGTTCTTC. It translates to CASSSYTGALYNEQFF. Variable domain in full (rest from reference TRBV7-2 and TRBJ2-1): GAGVSQSPSNKVTEKGKDVELRCDPISGHTALYWYRQSLGQGLEFLIYFQGNSAPDKSGLPSDRFSAERTGGSVSTLTIQRTQQEDSAVYLCASSSYTGALYNEQFFGPGTRLTVL.

V gene TRBV10-3 combines with J gene TRBJ1-1; D remains ambiguous. The CDR3 spans 14 residues. Trimming removed 8 bases at V and 1 base at J, with 14 bases between. The V gene's germline CDR1 is ENHRY and CDR2 SYGVKD. The chain's CDR3 is CAIRDVTGNTEAFF. In DNA, the CDR3 is TGTGCCATCCGGGATGTAACGGGGAACACTGAAGCTTTCTTT.

In DNA form, the CDR3 reads TGTGCCAGCAGCTTTGTGGGGTCTCATGAGCAGTTCTTC. Its protein is CASSFVGSHEQFF. The gene calls are TRBV7-6 and TRBJ2-1, with no clear D. This CDR3 has 13 residues. The V gene lost 3 bases and the J gene lost 8 bases, with 11 bases spanning the gap. Germline loops: CDR1 SGHVS, CDR2 FNYEAQ.

In DNA, the CDR3 is TGTGCCAGCAGTTTATCCTTTAGAGGGGCCTCCTACGAGCAGTACTTC. It yields the protein CASSLSFRGASYEQYF. This chain links TRBV27 with TRBJ2-5, with D perhaps TRBD1 or TRBD2 (5 bases each). The closer fit of TRBJ2-7 to the DNA end suggests the J call may be wrong. CDR3 length: 16 residues. Germline V gives CDR1 MNHEY, CDR2 SMNVEV (reference sequence).

The gene calls are TRBV7-3 and TRBJ2-7; D ambiguous. This CDR3 comprises 14 residues. Germline assignment: CDR1 SGHTA and CDR2 FQGTGA. Trimming took off 1 base at V and 2 bases at J, with 9 bases between the two ends. Written as DNA, the CDR3 is TGTGCCAGCAGCTTAATTGCTGGAACCTACGAGCAGTACTTC. Translating it yields CASSLIAGTYEQYF.

The CDR3 here is CASSLFGGGTNGYTF. For the CDR3, the DNA is TGTGCCAGCAGTTTATTCGGAGGGGGTACGAATGGCTACACCTTC. This chain uses TRBV27 with TRBJ1-2; a weak D match, TRBD1 (6 bases). The length of the CDR3 is 15 residues. CDR1 is MNHEY, CDR2 SMNVEV, per germline (reference sequence). The V and J ends lost 1 base and 6 bases respectively, with 15 bases between them.

In its sample, this clone was seen a few times. The rearrangement uses TRBV5-1 and TRBJ1-1; no clear D gene. From germline, CDR1 is SGHRS and CDR2 YFSETQ. Trimming cost V 3 bases and J 5 bases, with 14 bases left between them. This CDR3 region has 14 residues. The DNA of the CDR3 is TGCGCCAGCAGCTGGAGACGGGGAGAGACTGAAGCTTTCTTT. It yields the protein CASSWRRGETEAFF. Combining the CDR3 with reference TRBV5-1 and TRBJ1-1 gives the whole variable domain KAGVTQTPRYLIKTRGQQVTLSCSPISGHRSVSWYQQTPGQGLQFLFEYFSETQRNKGNFPGRFSGRQFSNSRSEMNVSTLELGDSALYLCASSWRRGETEAFFGQGTRLTVV.

The chain is built from TRBV6-5 and TRBJ2-7; 9 bases agree with TRBD1. The CDR3 is 15 residues long. CDR1 and CDR2 from the germline V gene are MNHEY and SVGAGI. V gave up 0 bases and J gave up 3 bases; unmatched junction bases: 3. CDR3 residues: CASSYSTGQGYEQYF. The DNA for the CDR3 is TGTGCCAGCAGTTACTCGACGGGACAGGGCTACGAGCAGTACTTC.

This sequence joins TRBV7-2 and TRBJ1-2; D not resolved. Germline CDR1 and CDR2: SGHTA and FQGNSA. CDR3 size: 13 residues. Deletions cut 5 bases from V and 1 base from J, with 8 bases between. CDR3 sequence reads: CASSRTVNYGYTF. Written as DNA, the CDR3 is TGTGCCAGCAGCCGGACCGTTAACTATGGCTACACCTTC.

The gene calls are TRBV4-1 and TRBJ2-1, with TRBD2 identical over 11 bases. The CDR3 spans 20 residues. The germline V gene has CDR1 MGHRA and CDR2 YSYEKL. Unmatched junction bases numbered 12, after V lost 2 bases and J lost 0 bases. The CDR3 loop is CASSQIWVAGGQSSYNEQFF. The CDR3 region has the DNA TGCGCCAGCAGCCAAATTTGGGTAGCGGGGGGGCAGAGCTCCTACAATGAGCAGTTCTTC.

This chain joins TRBV15 and TRBJ1-1, with D maybe TRBD1 (6 bases). Germline V gives CDR1 LNHNV, CDR2 YYDKDF (reference sequence). The CDR3 is 13 residues long. The germline V and J ends were trimmed by 8 bases and 5 bases, with 15 bases remaining between them. For the CDR3, the DNA is TGTGCCACCGGGGGCCCACAGGAGACTGAAGCTTTCTTT. It encodes CATGGPQETEAFF.

This clone was picked up a small number of times. V gene TRBV14 combines with J gene TRBJ2-5, with D perhaps matching TRBD2 (6 bases). V lost 0 bases and J lost 1, with 12 bases in between. Germline lookup yields CDR1 SGHDN and CDR2 FVKESK. The CDR3 totals 16 residues. Here the CDR3 DNA reads TGTGCCAGCAGCCAAGAGGGAGGACTAACCCAAGAGACCCAGTACTTC. Translating gives CASSQEGGLTQETQYF.

Notes on this clone: The DNA is left out, because the CDR3 cannot be placed on it with certainty; the CDR3 is given as TCRdb lists it. The V and J genes are TRBV19 and TRBJ1-4. The germline CDR1 and CDR2 sequences are LNHDA and SQIVND (reference sequence). The CDR3 length is 19 residues, termini included. This CDR3 is CASSILFGPGQRGNEKLFF.

This clone was seen just once. This chain uses TRBV5-1 with TRBJ2-1; D is undetermined. V was clipped by 3 bases and J by 10 bases, with 14 bases between them. Looked up from germline, CDR1 is SGHRS and CDR2 is YFSETQ. CDR3 size: 13 residues. CDR3 sequence: CASSSQLGGEQFF. CDR3 nucleotide sequence: TGCGCCAGCAGCTCCCAACTGGGTGGAGAGCAGTTCTTC.

This chain connects TRBV19 to TRBJ1-2, with a possible D match to TRBD1 (6 bases). The CDR3 runs to 13 residues. Trimming took 4 bases from V and 8 from J, leaving 14 bases between them. Germline V lookup: CDR1 LNHDA, CDR2 SQIVND (reference sequence). The CDR3 is CASSTNRVLGYTF. DNA of the CDR3: TGTGCCAGTAGTACCAACAGGGTTCTCGGCTACACCTTC.